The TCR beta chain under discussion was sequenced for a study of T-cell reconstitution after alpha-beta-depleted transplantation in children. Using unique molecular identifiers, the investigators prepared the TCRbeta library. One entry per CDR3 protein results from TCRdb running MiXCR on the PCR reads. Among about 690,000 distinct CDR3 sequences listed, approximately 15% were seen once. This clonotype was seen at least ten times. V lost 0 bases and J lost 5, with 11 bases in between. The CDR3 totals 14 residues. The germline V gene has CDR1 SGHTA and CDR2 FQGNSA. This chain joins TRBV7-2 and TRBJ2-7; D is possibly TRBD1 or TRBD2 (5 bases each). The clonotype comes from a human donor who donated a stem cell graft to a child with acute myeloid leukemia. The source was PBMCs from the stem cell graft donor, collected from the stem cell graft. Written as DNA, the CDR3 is TGTGCCAGCAGCTTAGCGGGAGAAGGGGACGAGCAGTACTTC. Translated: CASSLAGEGDEQYF.